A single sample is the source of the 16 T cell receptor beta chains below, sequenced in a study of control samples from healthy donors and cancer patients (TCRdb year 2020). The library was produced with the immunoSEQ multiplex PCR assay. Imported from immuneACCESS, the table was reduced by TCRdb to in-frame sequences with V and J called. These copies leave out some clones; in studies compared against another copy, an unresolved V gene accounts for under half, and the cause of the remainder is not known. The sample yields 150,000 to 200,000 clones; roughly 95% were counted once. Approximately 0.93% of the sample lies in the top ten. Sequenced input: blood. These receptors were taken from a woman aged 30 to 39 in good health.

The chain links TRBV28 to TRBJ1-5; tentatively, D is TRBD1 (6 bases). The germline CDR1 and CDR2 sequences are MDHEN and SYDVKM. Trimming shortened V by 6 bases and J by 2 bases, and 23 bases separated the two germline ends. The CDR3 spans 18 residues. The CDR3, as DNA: TGTGCCAGCAGCCAAAGTGGTCAGGGGCGGTTTGGCAATCAGCCCCAGCATTTT. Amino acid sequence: CASSQSGQGRFGNQPQHF.

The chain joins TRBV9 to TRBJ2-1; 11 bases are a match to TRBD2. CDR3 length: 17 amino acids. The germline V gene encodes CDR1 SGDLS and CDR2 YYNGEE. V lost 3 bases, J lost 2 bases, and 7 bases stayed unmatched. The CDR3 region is CASSGTTSGITYNEQFF. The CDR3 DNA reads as TGTGCCAGCAGCGGCACGACTAGCGGGATAACCTACAATGAGCAGTTCTTC. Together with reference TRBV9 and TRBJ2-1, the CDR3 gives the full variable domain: DSGVTQTPKHLITATGQRVTLRCSPRSGDLSVYWYQQSLDQGLQFLIQYYNGEERAKGNILERFSAQQFPDLHSELNLSSLELGDSALYFCASSGTTSGITYNEQFFGPGTRLTVL.

Written as DNA, the CDR3 is TGTGCCAGCAGTGTGGTCACCGGGGAGCTGTTTTTT. This gives the protein CASSVVTGELFF. This rearrangement joins TRBV25-1 to TRBJ2-2, with no clear D. Germline V gene sequence: CDR1 MGHDK, CDR2 SYGVNS. The V end was cut by 4 bases, the J end by 4 bases, with 4 bases between. This CDR3 region has 12 residues.

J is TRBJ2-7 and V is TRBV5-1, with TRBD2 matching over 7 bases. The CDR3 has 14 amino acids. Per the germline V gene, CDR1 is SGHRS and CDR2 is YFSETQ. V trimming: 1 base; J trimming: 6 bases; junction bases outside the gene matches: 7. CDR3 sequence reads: CASSLISGSSEQYF. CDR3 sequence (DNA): TGCGCCAGCAGCTTGATTAGCGGGTCTTCCGAGCAGTACTTC.

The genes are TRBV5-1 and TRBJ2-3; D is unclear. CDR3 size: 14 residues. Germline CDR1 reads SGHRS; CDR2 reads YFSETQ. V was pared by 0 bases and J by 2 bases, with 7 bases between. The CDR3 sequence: CASSLDVSTDTQYF. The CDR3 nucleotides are TGCGCCAGCAGCTTGGATGTTTCCACAGATACGCAGTATTTT. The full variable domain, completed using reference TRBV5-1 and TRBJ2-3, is KAGVTQTPRYLIKTRGQQVTLSCSPISGHRSVSWYQQTPGQGLQFLFEYFSETQRNKGNFPGRFSGRQFSNSRSEMNVSTLELGDSALYLCASSLDVSTDTQYFGPGTRLTVL.

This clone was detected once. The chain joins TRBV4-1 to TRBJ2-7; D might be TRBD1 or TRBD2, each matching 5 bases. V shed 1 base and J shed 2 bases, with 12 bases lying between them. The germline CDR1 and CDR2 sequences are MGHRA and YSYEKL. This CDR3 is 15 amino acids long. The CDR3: CASSQADRLPYEQYF. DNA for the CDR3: TGCGCCAGCAGCCAAGCCGACAGACTACCCTACGAGCAGTACTTC.

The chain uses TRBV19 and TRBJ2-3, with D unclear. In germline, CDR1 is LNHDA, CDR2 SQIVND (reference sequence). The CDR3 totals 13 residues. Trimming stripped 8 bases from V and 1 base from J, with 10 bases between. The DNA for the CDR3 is TGTGCCAGTCATGGCTGGGGCACAGATACGCAGTATTTT. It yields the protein CASHGWGTDTQYF.

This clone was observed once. This CDR3 is CASSFHRGASVNTEAFF. The CDR3 DNA reads TGTGCCAGCAGTTTCCACCGCGGGGCGTCGGTGAACACTGAAGCTTTCTTT. V is TRBV27 and J is TRBJ1-1, with D perhaps matching TRBD1 (5 bases). The germline V gene has CDR1 MNHEY and CDR2 SMNVEV (reference sequence). The CDR3 consists of 17 residues. Trimming took 3 bases from V and 0 from J, leaving 17 bases between them.

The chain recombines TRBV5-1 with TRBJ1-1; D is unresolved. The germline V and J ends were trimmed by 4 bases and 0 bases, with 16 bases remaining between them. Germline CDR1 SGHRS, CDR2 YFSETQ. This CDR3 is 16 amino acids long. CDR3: CASSLGEYNLNTEAFF. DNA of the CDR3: TGCGCCAGCAGCCTCGGAGAATACAATCTGAACACTGAAGCTTTCTTT.

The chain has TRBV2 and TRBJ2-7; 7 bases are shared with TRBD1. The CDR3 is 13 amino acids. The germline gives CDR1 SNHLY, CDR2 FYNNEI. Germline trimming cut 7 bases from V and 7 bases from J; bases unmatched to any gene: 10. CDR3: CASTLGGLGEQYF. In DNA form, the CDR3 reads TGTGCCAGCACCCTAGGGGGCCTTGGAGAGCAGTACTTC.

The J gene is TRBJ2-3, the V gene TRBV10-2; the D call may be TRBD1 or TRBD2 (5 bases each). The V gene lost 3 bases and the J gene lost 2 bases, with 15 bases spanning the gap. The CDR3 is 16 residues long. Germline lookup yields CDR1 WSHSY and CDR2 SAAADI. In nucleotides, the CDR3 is TGCGCCAGCAGTGATAGTGGGGGAACTACCACAGATACGCAGTATTTT. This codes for CASSDSGGTTTDTQYF.

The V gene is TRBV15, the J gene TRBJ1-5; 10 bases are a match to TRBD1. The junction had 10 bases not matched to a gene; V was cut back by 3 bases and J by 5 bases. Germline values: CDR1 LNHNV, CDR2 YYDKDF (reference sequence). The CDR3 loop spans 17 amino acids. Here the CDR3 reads CATSRTLGQGVDQPQHF. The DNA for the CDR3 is TGTGCCACCAGCAGGACGCTAGGACAGGGGGTCGATCAGCCCCAGCATTTT.

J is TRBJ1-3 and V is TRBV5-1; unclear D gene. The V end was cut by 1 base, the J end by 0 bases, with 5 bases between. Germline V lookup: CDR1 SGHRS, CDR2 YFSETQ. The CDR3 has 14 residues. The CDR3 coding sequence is TGCGCCAGCAGCTTGAGTAGCTCTGGAAACACCATATATTTT. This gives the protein CASSLSSSGNTIYF.

CDR3 loop: CASSPGRDVYEQYF. CDR3 nucleotides: TGTGCCAGCAGTCCCGGCAGGGACGTGTACGAGCAGTACTTC. The J gene is TRBJ2-7, the V gene TRBV6-5; D may be TRBD1 or TRBD2 (5 bases each). Trimming cost V 5 bases and J 4 bases, with 15 bases left between them. This CDR3 is built from 14 residues. Germline V CDR1 and CDR2: MNHEY, SVGAGI.

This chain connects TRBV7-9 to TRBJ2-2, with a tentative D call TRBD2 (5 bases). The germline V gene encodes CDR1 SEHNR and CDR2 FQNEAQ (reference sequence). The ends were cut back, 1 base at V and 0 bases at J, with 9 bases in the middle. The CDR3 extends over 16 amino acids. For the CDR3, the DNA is TGTGCCAGCAGCTTAGTTAGCGTCGCGAACACCGGGGAGCTGTTTTTT. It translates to CASSLVSVANTGELFF.

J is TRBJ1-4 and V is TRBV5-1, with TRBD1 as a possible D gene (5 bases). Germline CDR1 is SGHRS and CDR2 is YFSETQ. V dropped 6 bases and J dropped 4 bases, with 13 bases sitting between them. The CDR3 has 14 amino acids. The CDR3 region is CASMAGRGNEKLFF. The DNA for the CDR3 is TGCGCCAGCATGGCGGGGCGAGGTAATGAAAAACTGTTTTTT.